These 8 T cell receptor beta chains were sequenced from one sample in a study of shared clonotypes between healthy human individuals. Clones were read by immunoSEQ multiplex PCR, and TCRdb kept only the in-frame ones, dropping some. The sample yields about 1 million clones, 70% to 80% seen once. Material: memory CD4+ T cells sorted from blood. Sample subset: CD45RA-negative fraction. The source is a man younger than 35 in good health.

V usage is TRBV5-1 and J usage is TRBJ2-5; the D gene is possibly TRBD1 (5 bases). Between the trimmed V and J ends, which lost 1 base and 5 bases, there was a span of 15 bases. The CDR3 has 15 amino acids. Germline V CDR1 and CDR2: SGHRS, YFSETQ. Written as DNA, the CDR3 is TGCGCCAGCAGCTTGCTTGGGTTATCAGGGGAGACCCAGTACTTC. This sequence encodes CASSLLGLSGETQYF.

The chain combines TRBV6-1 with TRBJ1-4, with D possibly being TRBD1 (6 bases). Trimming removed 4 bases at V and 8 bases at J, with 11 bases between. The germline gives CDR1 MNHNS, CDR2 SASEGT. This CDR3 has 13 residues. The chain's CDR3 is CASSAQGYEKLFF. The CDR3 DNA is TGTGCCAGCAGTGCACAGGGTTACGAAAAACTGTTTTTT.

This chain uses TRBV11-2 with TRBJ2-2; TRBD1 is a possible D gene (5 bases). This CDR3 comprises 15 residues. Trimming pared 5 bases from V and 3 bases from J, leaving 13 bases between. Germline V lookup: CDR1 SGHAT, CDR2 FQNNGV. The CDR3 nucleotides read TGTGCCAGCAGCCCAGTTGGGGCTTACACCGGGGAGCTGTTTTTT. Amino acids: CASSPVGAYTGELFF.

CDR3 in amino acids: CASSPGLALGNEQFF. The CDR3 DNA sequence: TGTGCCAGCAGTCCAGGACTAGCCTTGGGAAATGAGCAGTTCTTC. This rearrangement joins TRBV27 to TRBJ2-1; 8 bases fit TRBD2. Germline trimming cut 5 bases from V and 7 bases from J; bases unmatched to any gene: 10. The CDR3 contains 15 residues. Germline CDR1 is MNHEY and CDR2 is SMNVEV (reference sequence).

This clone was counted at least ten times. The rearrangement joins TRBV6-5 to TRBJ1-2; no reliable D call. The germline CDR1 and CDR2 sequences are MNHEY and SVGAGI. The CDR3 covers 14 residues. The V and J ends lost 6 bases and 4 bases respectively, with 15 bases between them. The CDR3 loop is CASSSGRGAYGYTF. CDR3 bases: TGTGCCAGCAGCTCCGGCCGGGGTGCCTATGGCTACACCTTC.

The CDR3 region is CASSPGKDTQYF. In DNA form, the CDR3 reads TGTGCCAGCTCACCAGGGAAGGATACGCAGTATTTT. This chain uses TRBV18 with TRBJ2-3; no clear D. Germline lookup yields CDR1 KGHSH and CDR2 LQKENI. Trimming took off 2 bases at V and 6 bases at J, with 6 bases between the two ends. This CDR3 is 12 amino acids long.

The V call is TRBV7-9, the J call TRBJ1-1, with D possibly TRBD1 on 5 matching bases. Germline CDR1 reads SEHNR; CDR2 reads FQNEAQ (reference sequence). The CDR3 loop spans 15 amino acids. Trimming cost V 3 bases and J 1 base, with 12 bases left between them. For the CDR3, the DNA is TGTGCCAGCAGCTTGATCCAGGGATCGAACACTGAAGCTTTCTTT. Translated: CASSLIQGSNTEAFF.

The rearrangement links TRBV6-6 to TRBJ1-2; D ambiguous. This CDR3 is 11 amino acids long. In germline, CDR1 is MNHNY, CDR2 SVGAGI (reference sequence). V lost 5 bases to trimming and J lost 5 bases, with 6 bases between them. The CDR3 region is CASSDQYGYTF. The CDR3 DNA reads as TGTGCCAGCAGTGATCAATATGGCTACACCTTC.